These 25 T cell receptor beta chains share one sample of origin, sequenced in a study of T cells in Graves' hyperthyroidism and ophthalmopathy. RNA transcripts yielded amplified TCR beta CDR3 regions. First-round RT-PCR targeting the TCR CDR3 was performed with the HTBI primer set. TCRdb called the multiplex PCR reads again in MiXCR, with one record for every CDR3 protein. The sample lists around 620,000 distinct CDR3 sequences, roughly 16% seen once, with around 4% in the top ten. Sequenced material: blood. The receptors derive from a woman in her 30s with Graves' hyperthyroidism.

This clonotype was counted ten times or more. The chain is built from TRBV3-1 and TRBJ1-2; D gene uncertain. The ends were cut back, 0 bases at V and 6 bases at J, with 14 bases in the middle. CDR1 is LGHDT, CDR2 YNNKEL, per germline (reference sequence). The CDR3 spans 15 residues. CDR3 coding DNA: TGTGCCAGCAGCCAAGACTCCCTGGGTGCCAATGGCTACACCTTC. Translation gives CASSQDSLGANGYTF.

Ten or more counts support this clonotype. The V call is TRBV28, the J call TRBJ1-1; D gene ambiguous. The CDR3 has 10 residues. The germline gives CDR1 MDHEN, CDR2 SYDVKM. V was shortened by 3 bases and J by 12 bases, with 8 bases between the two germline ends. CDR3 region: CASSFGRSFF. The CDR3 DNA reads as TGTGCCAGCAGTTTCGGTAGATCTTTCTTT. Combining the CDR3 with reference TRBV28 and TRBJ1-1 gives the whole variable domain DVKVTQSSRYLVKRTGEKVFLECVQDMDHENMFWYRQDPGLGLRLIYFSYDVKMKEKGDIPEGYSVSREKKERFSLILESASTNQTSMYLCASSFGRSFFGQGTRLTVV.

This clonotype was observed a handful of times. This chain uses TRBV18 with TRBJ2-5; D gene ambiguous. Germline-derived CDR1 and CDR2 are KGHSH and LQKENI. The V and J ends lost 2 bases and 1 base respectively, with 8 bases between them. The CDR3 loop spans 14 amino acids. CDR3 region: CASSPGFTQETQYF. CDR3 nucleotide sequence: TGTGCCAGCTCACCAGGCTTTACCCAAGAGACCCAGTACTTC.

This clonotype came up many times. The CDR3 coding sequence is TGTGCCAGCAGCTTAGCGCTGGGTAGAACCTACGAGCAGTACTTC. Its translation: CASSLALGRTYEQYF. The V and J genes are TRBV7-2 and TRBJ2-7; no clear D gene. Germline loops: CDR1 SGHTA, CDR2 FQGNSA. The V end was cut by 0 bases, the J end by 2 bases, with 11 bases between. The CDR3 sequence is 15 residues long. The whole variable domain, filled in from reference TRBV7-2 and TRBJ2-7, reads GAGVSQSPSNKVTEKGKDVELRCDPISGHTALYWYRQSLGQGLEFLIYFQGNSAPDKSGLPSDRFSAERTGGSVSTLTIQRTQQEDSAVYLCASSLALGRTYEQYFGPGTRLTVT.

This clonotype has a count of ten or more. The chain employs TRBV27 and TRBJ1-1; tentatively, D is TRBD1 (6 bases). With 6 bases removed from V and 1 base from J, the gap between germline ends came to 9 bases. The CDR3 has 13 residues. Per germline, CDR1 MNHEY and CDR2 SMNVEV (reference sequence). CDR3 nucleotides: TGTGCCAGCAGGGACAGTCCGAACACTGAAGCTTTCTTT. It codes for CASRDSPNTEAFF.

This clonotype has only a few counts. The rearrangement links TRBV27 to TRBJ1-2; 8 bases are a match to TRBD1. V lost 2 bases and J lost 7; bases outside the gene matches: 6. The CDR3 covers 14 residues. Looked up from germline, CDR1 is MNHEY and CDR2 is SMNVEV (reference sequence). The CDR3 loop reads CASSLAGGEGGYTF. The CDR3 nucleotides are TGTGCCAGCAGTTTAGCAGGGGGCGAAGGTGGCTACACCTTC.

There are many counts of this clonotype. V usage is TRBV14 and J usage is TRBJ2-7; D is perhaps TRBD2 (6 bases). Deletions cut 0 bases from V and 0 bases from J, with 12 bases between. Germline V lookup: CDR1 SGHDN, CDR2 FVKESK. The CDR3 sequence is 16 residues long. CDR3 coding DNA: TGTGCCAGCAGCCAAGATGGGGCGGGAAGCTCCTACGAGCAGTACTTC. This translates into CASSQDGAGSSYEQYF.

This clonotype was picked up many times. The CDR3 region has the DNA TGTGCCAGCTCCATAAACCGGGGACATTCTATGTACTTC. Amino acids: CASSINRGHSMYF. V is TRBV28 and J is TRBJ2-5, with a tentative D call TRBD1 (6 bases). The CDR3 spans 13 residues. In germline, CDR1 is MDHEN, CDR2 SYDVKM. Trimming took off 8 bases at V and 13 bases at J, with 23 bases between the two ends.

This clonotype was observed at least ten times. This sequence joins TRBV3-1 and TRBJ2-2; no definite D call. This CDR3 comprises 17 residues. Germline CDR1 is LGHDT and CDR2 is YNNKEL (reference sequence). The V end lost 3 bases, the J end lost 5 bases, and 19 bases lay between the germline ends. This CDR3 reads CASSQYLVGPRTGELFF. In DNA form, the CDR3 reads TGTGCCAGCAGCCAGTACTTAGTCGGCCCGAGGACCGGGGAGCTGTTTTTT.

The CDR3: CSARDLSGTGRQPQHF. In DNA, the CDR3 is TGCAGTGCTAGAGATCTTTCCGGGACAGGGCGTCAGCCCCAGCATTTT. V usage is TRBV20-1 and J usage is TRBJ1-5, with TRBD1 matching 9 bases. Germline CDR1 reads DFQATT; CDR2 reads SNEGSKA (reference sequence). The length of the CDR3 is 16 residues. V shed 0 bases and J 6 bases; nucleotides not matched to a gene: 9.

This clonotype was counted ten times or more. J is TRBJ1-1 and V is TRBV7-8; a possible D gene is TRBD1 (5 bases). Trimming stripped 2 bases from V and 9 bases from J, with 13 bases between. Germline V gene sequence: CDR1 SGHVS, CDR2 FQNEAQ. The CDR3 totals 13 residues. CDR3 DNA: TGTGCCAGCAGCTTACTCCGAACAGGACAAGCTTTCTTT. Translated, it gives CASSLLRTGQAFF.

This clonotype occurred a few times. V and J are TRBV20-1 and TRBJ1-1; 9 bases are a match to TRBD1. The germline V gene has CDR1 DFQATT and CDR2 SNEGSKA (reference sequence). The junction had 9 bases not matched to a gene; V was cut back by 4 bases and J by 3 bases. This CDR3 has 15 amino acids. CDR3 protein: CSATVRDRAYTEAFF. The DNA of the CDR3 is TGCAGTGCTACGGTCCGGGACAGGGCTTACACTGAAGCTTTCTTT.

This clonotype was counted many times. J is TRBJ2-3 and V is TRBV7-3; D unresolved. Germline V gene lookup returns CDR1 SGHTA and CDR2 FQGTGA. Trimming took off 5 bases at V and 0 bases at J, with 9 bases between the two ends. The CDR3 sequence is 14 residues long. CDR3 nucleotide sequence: TGTGCCAGCAGCCGGCAGCATAGCACAGATACGCAGTATTTT. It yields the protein CASSRQHSTDTQYF.

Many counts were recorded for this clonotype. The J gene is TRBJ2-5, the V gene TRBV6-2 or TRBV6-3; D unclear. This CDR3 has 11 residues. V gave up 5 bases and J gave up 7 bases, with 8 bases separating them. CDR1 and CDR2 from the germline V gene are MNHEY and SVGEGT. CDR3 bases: TGTGCCAGCAGTCCGGGTATGACCCAGTACTTC. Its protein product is CASSPGMTQYF.

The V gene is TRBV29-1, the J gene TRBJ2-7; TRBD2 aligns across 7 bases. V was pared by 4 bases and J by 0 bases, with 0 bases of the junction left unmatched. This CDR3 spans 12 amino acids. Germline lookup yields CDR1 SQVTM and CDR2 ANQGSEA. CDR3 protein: CSVASGSYEQYV. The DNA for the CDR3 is TGCAGCGTTGCTAGCGGCTCCTACGAGCAGTACGTC.

CDR3 in DNA: TGTGCCAGCTCACTATCGGCAGGGGACTTGAACACTGAAGCTTTCTTT. Its translation: CASSLSAGDLNTEAFF. V gene TRBV18 combines with J gene TRBJ1-1, with D maybe TRBD1 (6 bases). Germline CDR1 KGHSH, CDR2 LQKENI. Trimming stripped 4 bases from V and 0 bases from J, with 15 bases between. This CDR3 has 16 amino acids.

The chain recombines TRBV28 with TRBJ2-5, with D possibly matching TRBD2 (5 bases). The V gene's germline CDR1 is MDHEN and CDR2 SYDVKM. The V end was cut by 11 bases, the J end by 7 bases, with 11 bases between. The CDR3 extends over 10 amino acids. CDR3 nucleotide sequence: TGTGCCGCCGGGGAAGGGACCCAGTACTTC. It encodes CAAGEGTQYF.

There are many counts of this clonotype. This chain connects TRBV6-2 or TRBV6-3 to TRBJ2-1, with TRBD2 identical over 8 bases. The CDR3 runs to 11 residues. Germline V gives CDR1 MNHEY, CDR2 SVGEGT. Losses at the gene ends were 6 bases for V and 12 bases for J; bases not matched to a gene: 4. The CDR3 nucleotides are TGTGCCAGCAGCCCTAGCGGGCCGCAGTTCTTC. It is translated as CASSPSGPQFF.

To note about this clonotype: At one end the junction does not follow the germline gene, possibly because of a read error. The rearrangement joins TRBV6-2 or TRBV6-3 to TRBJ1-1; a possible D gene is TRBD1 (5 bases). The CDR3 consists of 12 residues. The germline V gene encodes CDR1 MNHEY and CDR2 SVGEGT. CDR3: CASNQGLAEALF. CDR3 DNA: TGTGCCAGCAACCAGGGTCTCGCTGAAGCTCTCTTT.

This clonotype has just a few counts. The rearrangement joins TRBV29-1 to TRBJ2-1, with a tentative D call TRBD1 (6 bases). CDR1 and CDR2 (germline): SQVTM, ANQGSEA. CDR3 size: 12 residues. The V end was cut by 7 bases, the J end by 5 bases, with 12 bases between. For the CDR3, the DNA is TGCAGCGCTAAGGGGGAAAACAATGAGCAGTTCTTC. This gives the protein CSAKGENNEQFF.

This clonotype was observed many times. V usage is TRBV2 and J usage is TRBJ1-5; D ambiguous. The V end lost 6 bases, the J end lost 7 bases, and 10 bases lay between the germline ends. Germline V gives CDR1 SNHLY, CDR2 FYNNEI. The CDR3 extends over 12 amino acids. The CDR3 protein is CASSPGRQPQHF. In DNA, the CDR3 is TGTGCCAGCAGCCCAGGCAGGCAGCCCCAGCATTTT.

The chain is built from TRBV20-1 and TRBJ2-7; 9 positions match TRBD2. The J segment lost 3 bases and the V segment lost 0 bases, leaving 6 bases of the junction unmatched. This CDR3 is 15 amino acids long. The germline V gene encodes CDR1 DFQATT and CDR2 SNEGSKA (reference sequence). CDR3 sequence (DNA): TGCAGTGCTAGAGATAGTAGCGGGAGATTCTACGAGCAGTACTTC. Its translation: CSARDSSGRFYEQYF.

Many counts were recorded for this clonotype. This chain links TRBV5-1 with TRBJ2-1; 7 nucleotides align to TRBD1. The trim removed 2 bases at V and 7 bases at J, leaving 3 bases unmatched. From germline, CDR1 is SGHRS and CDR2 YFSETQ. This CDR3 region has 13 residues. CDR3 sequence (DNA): TGCGCCAGCAGCTTCATCAGGGGGAATGAGCAGTTCTTC. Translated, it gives CASSFIRGNEQFF.

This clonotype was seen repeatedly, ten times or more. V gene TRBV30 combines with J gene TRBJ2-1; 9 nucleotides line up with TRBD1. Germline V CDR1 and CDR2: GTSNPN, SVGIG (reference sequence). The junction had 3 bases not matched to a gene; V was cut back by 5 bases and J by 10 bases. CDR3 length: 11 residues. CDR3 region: CAWDRGLEQFF. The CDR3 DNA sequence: TGTGCCTGGGACAGGGGGTTGGAGCAGTTCTTC. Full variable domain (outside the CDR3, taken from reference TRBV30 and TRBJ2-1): SQTIHQWPATLVQPVGSPLSLECTVEGTSNPNLYWYRQAAGRGLQLLFYSVGIGQISSEVPQNLSASRPQDRQFILSSKKLLLSDSGFYLCAWDRGLEQFFGPGTRLTVL.

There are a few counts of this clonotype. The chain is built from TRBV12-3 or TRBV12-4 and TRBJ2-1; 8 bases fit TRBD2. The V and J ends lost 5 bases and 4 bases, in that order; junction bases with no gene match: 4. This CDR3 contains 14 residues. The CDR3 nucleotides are TGTGCCAGCAGTAAAAGCGGGAGATACAATGAGCAGTTCTTC. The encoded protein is CASSKSGRYNEQFF.